The 26 T cell receptor beta chains below were found in one sample sequenced in a study of response to subunit inactivated influenza vaccine. TCRdb analysed the RT-PCR reads with MiXCR anew, one entry per CDR3 protein. The sample holds around 750,000 distinct CDR3 sequences, 21% seen once. Sequenced here: PBMCs from blood, sampled 4 to 6 days after vaccination. The origin of the receptors is a middle-aged man who received an inactivated influenza vaccine.

A few counts support this clonotype. J is TRBJ1-1 and V is TRBV11-2; unclear D gene. Per the germline V gene, CDR1 is SGHAT and CDR2 is FQNNGV. This CDR3 comprises 13 residues. V gave up 0 bases and J gave up 5 bases, with 7 bases separating them. The CDR3 is CASSLDTVTEAFF. The CDR3 DNA follows: TGTGCCAGCAGCTTAGATACAGTAACTGAAGCTTTCTTT.

This clonotype has only a few counts. The chain carries TRBV6-2 or TRBV6-3 and TRBJ2-4; the D call may be TRBD1 or TRBD2 (5 bases each). The CDR3 spans 16 residues. Trimming shortened V by 0 bases and J by 7 bases, and 16 bases separated the two germline ends. Germline V gene sequence: CDR1 MNHEY, CDR2 SVGEGT. The CDR3 spells CASSYSPGRLENIQYF. In DNA, the CDR3 is TGTGCCAGCAGTTACTCGCCGGGACGGCTAGAGAACATTCAGTACTTC.

This clonotype was detected many times. The V call is TRBV5-6, the J call TRBJ2-1, with TRBD1 matching over 9 bases. The ends lost 4 bases at V and 4 bases at J; junction bases unmatched: 6. Germline CDR1 is SGHDT and CDR2 is YYEEEE. This CDR3 comprises 15 residues. The CDR3 bases are TGTGCCAGCAGCGCAAGGGACAGGGTATACAATGAGCAGTTCTTC. Protein: CASSARDRVYNEQFF.

This clonotype was seen at least ten times. The chain couples TRBV5-1 to TRBJ1-4; TRBD1 aligns across 8 bases. CDR1 is SGHRS, CDR2 YFSETQ, per germline. With V trimmed by 3 bases and J by 3 bases, 4 bases remained unmatched. This CDR3 is 15 amino acids long. The CDR3 protein is CASSYDRGANEKLFF. The CDR3, as DNA: TGCGCCAGCAGCTATGACAGGGGAGCTAATGAAAAACTGTTTTTT. Full variable domain (outside the CDR3, taken from reference TRBV5-1 and TRBJ1-4): KAGVTQTPRYLIKTRGQQVTLSCSPISGHRSVSWYQQTPGQGLQFLFEYFSETQRNKGNFPGRFSGRQFSNSRSEMNVSTLELGDSALYLCASSYDRGANEKLFFGSGTQLSVL.

The table lists this clonotype with a few counts. The chain joins TRBV28 to TRBJ1-2, with 8 positions matching TRBD1. CDR3 length equals 13 residues. In germline, CDR1 is MDHEN, CDR2 SYDVKM. The J segment lost 6 bases and the V segment lost 6 bases, leaving 6 bases of the junction unmatched. This CDR3 reads CASSPDREDGYTF. DNA of the CDR3: TGTGCCAGCAGCCCGGACAGGGAGGATGGCTACACCTTC.

This clonotype was observed a handful of times. The CDR3 spells CASSHGQPPEAFF. CDR3 DNA: TGCGCCAGCAGCCACGGACAGCCCCCTGAAGCTTTCTTT. The chain carries TRBV5-1 and TRBJ1-1; D perhaps matches TRBD1 (6 bases). The germline gives CDR1 SGHRS, CDR2 YFSETQ. V was trimmed by 4 bases and J by 6 bases, leaving 13 bases between them. This CDR3 contains 13 residues. Together with reference TRBV5-1 and TRBJ1-1, the CDR3 gives the full variable domain: KAGVTQTPRYLIKTRGQQVTLSCSPISGHRSVSWYQQTPGQGLQFLFEYFSETQRNKGNFPGRFSGRQFSNSRSEMNVSTLELGDSALYLCASSHGQPPEAFFGQGTRLTVV.

Remarks on this clonotype: The DNA is left out, because the CDR3 cannot be placed on it with certainty; the CDR3 is given as TCRdb lists it. The chain's CDR3 is CSVPVLGNQPQHF. The chain recombines TRBV20-1 with TRBJ1-5; the listed D gene, TRBD1, was not tested against the DNA. Germline V lookup: CDR1 DFQATT, CDR2 SNEGSKA (reference sequence). The CDR3 is 13 residues long, counting both termini.

This clonotype occurred a few times. This chain uses TRBV12-3 or TRBV12-4 with TRBJ2-2; D is uncertain. The CDR3 sequence is 13 residues long. V dropped 5 bases and J dropped 6 bases, with 10 bases sitting between them. CDR3 in amino acids: CASSPRASGELFF. In DNA form, the CDR3 reads TGTGCCAGCAGTCCCCGGGCGTCCGGGGAGCTGTTTTTT.

The chain is built from TRBV7-2 and TRBJ2-1; 9 positions match TRBD2. The CDR3 has 16 amino acids. Germline values: CDR1 SGHTA, CDR2 FQGNSA. The J segment lost 4 bases and the V segment lost 6 bases, leaving 10 bases of the junction unmatched. The CDR3 loop reads CASSRRGAGGYNEQFF. The DNA of the CDR3 is TGTGCCAGCAGTCGACGGGGAGCGGGGGGATACAATGAGCAGTTCTTC.

The chain employs TRBV7-6 and TRBJ2-7; possible D gene TRBD2, 6 bases. Between the trimmed V and J ends, which lost 0 bases and 7 bases, there was a span of 10 bases. In germline, CDR1 is SGHVS, CDR2 FNYEAQ. The CDR3 is 13 residues long. The chain's CDR3 is CASSLAPAGEQYF. As DNA, the CDR3 is TGTGCCAGCAGCTTAGCGCCGGCGGGAGAGCAGTACTTC.

This clonotype was counted between two and nine times. The rearrangement uses TRBV29-1 and TRBJ2-3; tentatively, D is TRBD2 (5 bases). V was cut by 2 bases and J by 6 bases, with 15 bases left in between. CDR3 length equals 14 residues. Germline CDR1 reads SQVTM; CDR2 reads ANQGSEA. CDR3 DNA: TGCAGCGTTGAAAGTGGGAGAAGGGTCGATACGCAGTATTTT. Protein product: CSVESGRRVDTQYF.

V is TRBV4-3 and J is TRBJ2-1, with 9 bases matching TRBD2. Germline-derived CDR1 and CDR2 are LGHNA and YSLEER. Unmatched junction bases numbered 7, after V lost 0 bases and J lost 13 bases. The CDR3 loop spans 14 amino acids. CDR3 in DNA: TGCGCCAGCAGCCAAGAGCCTAGCGGGGCTCGTCAGTTCTTC. It codes for CASSQEPSGARQFF.

V usage is TRBV20-1 and J usage is TRBJ2-7, with 9 bases matching TRBD1. Germline V gives CDR1 DFQATT, CDR2 SNEGSKA (reference sequence). V lost 3 bases, J lost 5 bases, and 8 bases stayed unmatched. The length of the CDR3 is 14 residues. The CDR3 bases are TGCAGTGCTAGGGGACAGGGTTTTGAGAACGAGCAGTACTTC. This encodes CSARGQGFENEQYF.

The V call is TRBV28, the J call TRBJ2-1; unclear D gene. V lost 6 bases and J 0 bases, leaving 15 bases between the germline ends. Germline CDR1 is MDHEN and CDR2 is SYDVKM. This CDR3 region has 16 residues. CDR3 protein: CASRYSGTLSYNEQFF. The CDR3 DNA sequence: TGTGCCAGCAGGTACTCGGGCACCCTCTCCTACAATGAGCAGTTCTTC. The variable domain in full, with the rest retrieved from reference TRBV28 and TRBJ2-1, is DVKVTQSSRYLVKRTGEKVFLECVQDMDHENMFWYRQDPGLGLRLIYFSYDVKMKEKGDIPEGYSVSREKKERFSLILESASTNQTSMYLCASRYSGTLSYNEQFFGPGTRLTVL.

This rearrangement joins TRBV20-1 to TRBJ2-4; D is perhaps TRBD2 (6 bases). CDR1 is DFQATT, CDR2 SNEGSKA, per germline (reference sequence). V was trimmed by 6 bases and J by 2 bases, leaving 17 bases between them. The CDR3 is 15 residues long. The CDR3, as DNA: TGCAGTGCCCGACGGGAAGGGAGGACCAAAAACATTCAGTACTTC. It codes for CSARREGRTKNIQYF.

CDR3 protein: CASRPTGVSHEQYF. DNA for the CDR3: TGTGCCAGCAGACCGACAGGGGTATCGCACGAGCAGTACTTC. This rearrangement joins TRBV28 to TRBJ2-7; 8 bases map to TRBD1. The CDR3 sequence is 14 residues long. Trimming removed 6 bases from V and 5 bases from J; junction bases left unmatched: 9. Germline V gene data show CDR1 as MDHEN and CDR2 as SYDVKM.

V usage is TRBV10-3 and J usage is TRBJ2-1; 11 positions agree with TRBD2. Germline CDR1 reads ENHRY; CDR2 reads SYGVKD. The V and J ends lost 7 bases and 7 bases, in that order; junction bases with no gene match: 9. The CDR3 loop spans 15 amino acids. DNA of the CDR3: TGTGCCATCACCGTAACTAGCGGGAGTAGGAATGAGCAGTTCTTC. Translated, it gives CAITVTSGSRNEQFF.

This rearrangement joins TRBV6-1 to TRBJ1-1, with D tentatively TRBD1 (6 bases). The germline V and J ends were trimmed by 6 bases and 6 bases, with 14 bases remaining between them. The germline V gene has CDR1 MNHNS and CDR2 SASEGT. The CDR3 loop spans 13 amino acids. CDR3 coding DNA: TGTGCCAGCAGAAAACAGGGTCCCTCTGAAGCTTTCTTT. Residues: CASRKQGPSEAFF.

The chain is built from TRBV6-2 or TRBV6-3 and TRBJ2-1; TRBD2 matches 9 bases. The CDR3 spans 20 residues. The V segment lost 0 bases and the J segment 6 bases; nucleotides outside the gene matches: 18. Per germline, CDR1 MNHEY and CDR2 SVGEGT. CDR3 protein: CASSYSTGLATTHPRNEQFF. Written as DNA, the CDR3 is TGTGCCAGCAGTTACTCGACCGGACTAGCGACAACTCACCCGCGCAATGAGCAGTTCTTC.

Here the CDR3 reads CASNKREADTQYF. The CDR3 DNA is TGTGCCAGCAACAAAAGAGAGGCGGATACGCAGTATTTT. The gene calls are TRBV11-2 and TRBJ2-3; no clear D. Looked up from germline, CDR1 is SGHAT and CDR2 is FQNNGV. The CDR3 has 13 residues. Trimming shortened V by 7 bases and J by 6 bases, and 14 bases separated the two germline ends. Full variable domain (outside the CDR3, taken from reference TRBV11-2 and TRBJ2-3): EAGVAQSPRYKIIEKRQSVAFWCNPISGHATLYWYQQILGQGPKLLIQFQNNGVVDDSQLPKDRFSAERLKGVDSTLKIQPAKLEDSAVYLCASNKREADTQYFGPGTRLTVL.

This clonotype has just a few counts. The chain links TRBV29-1 to TRBJ1-1; 8 positions agree with TRBD1. The ends lost 7 bases at V and 4 bases at J; junction bases unmatched: 11. CDR1 and CDR2 (germline): SQVTM, ANQGSEA. This CDR3 region has 14 residues. The CDR3: CSAAQQGGGTEAFF. CDR3 nucleotide sequence: TGCAGCGCTGCCCAACAGGGGGGAGGCACTGAAGCTTTCTTT.

The table lists this clonotype with a few counts. The chain combines TRBV20-1 with TRBJ2-7; no reliable D call. Germline V CDR1 and CDR2: DFQATT, SNEGSKA (reference sequence). The CDR3 extends over 15 amino acids. V was clipped by 5 bases and J by 0 bases, with 17 bases between them. The CDR3 spells CSAPSDGHFSYEQYF. The CDR3 region has the DNA TGCAGTGCTCCGAGTGACGGCCACTTCTCCTACGAGCAGTACTTC.

There are a few counts of this clonotype. The chain carries TRBV6-1 and TRBJ1-2, with D maybe TRBD1 (5 bases). Germline CDR1 MNHNS, CDR2 SASEGT. Trimming took 3 bases from V and 8 from J, leaving 19 bases between them. The CDR3 sequence is 15 residues long. The CDR3: CASSDLWGETVGYTF. As DNA, the CDR3 is TGTGCCAGCAGTGACCTATGGGGGGAGACCGTGGGCTACACCTTC.

This chain uses TRBV5-1 with TRBJ1-5; the D gene is possibly TRBD1 (5 bases). CDR1 and CDR2 (germline): SGHRS, YFSETQ. The CDR3 has 15 residues. Trimming took 4 bases from V and 1 from J, leaving 12 bases between them. The CDR3 loop reads CASSPGLLSNQPQHF. The CDR3 DNA reads TGCGCCAGCAGCCCGGGACTATTAAGCAATCAGCCCCAGCATTTT.

This clonotype occurred a few times. The rearrangement joins TRBV14 to TRBJ2-1; 8 bases line up with TRBD1. Germline CDR1 and CDR2: SGHDN and FVKESK. The CDR3 spans 13 residues. Losses at the gene ends were 4 bases for V and 9 bases for J; bases not matched to a gene: 5. The CDR3 loop reads CASSRTGLGEQFF. As DNA, the CDR3 is TGTGCCAGCAGCCGGACAGGGCTAGGTGAGCAGTTCTTC.

This clonotype was observed a few times. The chain links TRBV20-1 to TRBJ2-2; D may correspond to TRBD1 or TRBD2 (5 bases each). Between the trimmed V and J ends, which lost 5 bases and 6 bases, there was a span of 10 bases. The CDR3 length is 12 residues. The germline V gene encodes CDR1 DFQATT and CDR2 SNEGSKA (reference sequence). CDR3 protein: CSAFQGPGELFF. The CDR3 DNA reads as TGCAGTGCTTTCCAGGGACCCGGGGAGCTGTTTTTT.